This TCR beta chain emerged from a study of CD8 T cells in ankylosing spondylitis. Libraries of TCR beta came from quantitative 5'-RACE with molecular barcodes. TCRdb analysed the 5' RACE reads with MiXCR anew, one entry per CDR3 protein. This table holds 110,000 to 150,000 distinct CDR3 sequences, roughly 8.4% found once. This clonotype was observed a handful of times. Germline V gene lookup returns CDR1 MNHNS and CDR2 SASEGT. The germline V and J ends were trimmed by 5 bases and 4 bases, with 21 bases remaining between them. CDR3 length: 16 residues. The receptor comes from a male donor with ankylosing spondylitis. Sample: synovial fluid, either unsorted or a sorted T cell fraction (not recorded which). The J gene is TRBJ2-7, the V gene TRBV6-1; D might be TRBD2 (6 bases). The CDR3, as DNA: TGTGCCAGCAGTCCCTTAAATGCGGGAACCAATTACGAGCAGTACTTC. Protein sequence: CASSPLNAGTNYEQYF.